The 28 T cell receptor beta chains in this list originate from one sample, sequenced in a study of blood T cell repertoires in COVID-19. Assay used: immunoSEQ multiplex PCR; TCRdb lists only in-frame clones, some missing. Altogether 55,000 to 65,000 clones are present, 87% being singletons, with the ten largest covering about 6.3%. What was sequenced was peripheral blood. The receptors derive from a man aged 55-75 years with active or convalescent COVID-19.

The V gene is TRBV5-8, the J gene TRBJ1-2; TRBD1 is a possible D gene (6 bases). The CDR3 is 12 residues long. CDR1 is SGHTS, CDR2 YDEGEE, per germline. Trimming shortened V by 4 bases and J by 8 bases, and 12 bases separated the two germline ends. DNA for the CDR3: TGTGCCAGCAGCCGAACAGGGTACGGCTACACCTTC. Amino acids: CASSRTGYGYTF.

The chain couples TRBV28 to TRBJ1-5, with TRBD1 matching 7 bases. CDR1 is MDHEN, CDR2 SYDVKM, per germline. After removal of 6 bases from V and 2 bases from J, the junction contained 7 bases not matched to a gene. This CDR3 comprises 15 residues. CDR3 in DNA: TGTGCCAGCAGAGACAGGGAAGGGCGCAATCAGCCCCAGCATTTT. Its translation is CASRDREGRNQPQHF.

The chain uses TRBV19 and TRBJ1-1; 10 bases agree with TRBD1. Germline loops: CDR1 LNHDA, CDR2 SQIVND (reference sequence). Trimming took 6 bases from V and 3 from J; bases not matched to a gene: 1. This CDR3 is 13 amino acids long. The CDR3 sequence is CASRDRGDTEAFF. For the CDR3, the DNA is TGTGCCAGTAGGGACAGGGGGGACACTGAAGCTTTCTTT.

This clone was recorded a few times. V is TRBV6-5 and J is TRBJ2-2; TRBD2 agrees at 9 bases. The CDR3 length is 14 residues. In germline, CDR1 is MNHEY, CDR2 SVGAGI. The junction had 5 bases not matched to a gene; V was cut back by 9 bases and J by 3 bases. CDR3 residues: CASRAGGYTGELFF. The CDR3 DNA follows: TGTGCCAGTAGAGCGGGAGGTTACACCGGGGAGCTGTTTTTT.

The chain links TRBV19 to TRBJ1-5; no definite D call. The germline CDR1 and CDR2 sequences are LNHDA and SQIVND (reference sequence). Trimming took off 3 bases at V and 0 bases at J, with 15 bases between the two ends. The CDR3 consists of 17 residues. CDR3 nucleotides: TGTGCCAGTAGTATCATCGTCGGACTTTCTAGCAATCAGCCCCAGCATTTT. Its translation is CASSIIVGLSSNQPQHF.

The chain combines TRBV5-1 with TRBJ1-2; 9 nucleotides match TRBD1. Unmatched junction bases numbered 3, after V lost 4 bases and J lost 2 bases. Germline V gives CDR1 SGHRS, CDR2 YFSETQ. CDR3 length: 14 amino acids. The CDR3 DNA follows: TGCGCCAGCAGCATACAGGGGGCCAACTATGGCTACACCTTC. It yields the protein CASSIQGANYGYTF.

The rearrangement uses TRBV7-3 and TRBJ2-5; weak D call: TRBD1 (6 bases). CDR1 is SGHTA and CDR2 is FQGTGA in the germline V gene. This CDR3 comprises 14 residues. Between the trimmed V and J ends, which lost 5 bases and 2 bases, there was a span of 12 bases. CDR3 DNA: TGTGCCAGCAGCCCACAGGGAAAGCAAGAGACCCAGTACTTC. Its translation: CASSPQGKQETQYF.

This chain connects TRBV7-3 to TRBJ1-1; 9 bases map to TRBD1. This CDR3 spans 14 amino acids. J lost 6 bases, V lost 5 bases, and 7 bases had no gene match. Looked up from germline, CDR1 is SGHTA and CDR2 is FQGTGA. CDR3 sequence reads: CASSQDRGSPEAFF. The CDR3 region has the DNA TGTGCCAGCAGCCAGGACAGGGGATCCCCTGAAGCTTTCTTT.

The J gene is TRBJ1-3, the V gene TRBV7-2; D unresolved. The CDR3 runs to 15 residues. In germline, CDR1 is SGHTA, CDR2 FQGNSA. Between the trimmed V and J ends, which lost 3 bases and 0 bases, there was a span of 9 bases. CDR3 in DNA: TGTGCCAGCAGCTTTTCCCCCAGCTCTGGAAACACCATATATTTT. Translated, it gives CASSFSPSSGNTIYF.

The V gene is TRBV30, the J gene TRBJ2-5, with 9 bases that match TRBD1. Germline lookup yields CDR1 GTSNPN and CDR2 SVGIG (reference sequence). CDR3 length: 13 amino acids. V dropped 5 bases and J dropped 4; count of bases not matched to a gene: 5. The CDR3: CAWSTGGRETQYF. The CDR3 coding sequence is TGTGCCTGGTCGACAGGGGGAAGAGAGACCCAGTACTTC.

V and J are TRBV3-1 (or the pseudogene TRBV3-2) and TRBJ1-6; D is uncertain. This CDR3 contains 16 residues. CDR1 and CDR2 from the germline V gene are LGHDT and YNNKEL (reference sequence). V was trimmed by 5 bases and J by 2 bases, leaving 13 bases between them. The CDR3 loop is CASSRRLTPYNSPLHF. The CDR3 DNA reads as TGTGCCAGCAGCAGGAGACTTACCCCCTATAATTCACCCCTCCACTTT.

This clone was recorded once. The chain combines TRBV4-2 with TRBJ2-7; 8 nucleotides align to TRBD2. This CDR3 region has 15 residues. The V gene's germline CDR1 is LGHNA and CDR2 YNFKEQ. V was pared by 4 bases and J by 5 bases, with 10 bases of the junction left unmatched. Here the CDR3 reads CASSRPAGGLNEQYF. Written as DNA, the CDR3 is TGTGCCAGCAGCCGTCCGGCGGGGGGTTTGAACGAGCAGTACTTC.

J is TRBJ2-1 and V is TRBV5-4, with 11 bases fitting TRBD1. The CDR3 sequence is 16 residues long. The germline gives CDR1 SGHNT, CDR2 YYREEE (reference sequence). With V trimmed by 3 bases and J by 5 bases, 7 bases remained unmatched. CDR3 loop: CASSSTGTGGNNEQFF. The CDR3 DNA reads TGTGCCAGCAGCTCGACCGGGACAGGGGGAAACAATGAGCAGTTCTTC.

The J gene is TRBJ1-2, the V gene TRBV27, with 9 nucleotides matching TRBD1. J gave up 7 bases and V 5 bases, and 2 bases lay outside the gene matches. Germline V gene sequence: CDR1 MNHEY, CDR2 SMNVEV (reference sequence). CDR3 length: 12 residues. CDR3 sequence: CASSLTGGGYTF. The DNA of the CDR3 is TGTGCCAGCAGTCTGACAGGGGGTGGCTACACCTTC.

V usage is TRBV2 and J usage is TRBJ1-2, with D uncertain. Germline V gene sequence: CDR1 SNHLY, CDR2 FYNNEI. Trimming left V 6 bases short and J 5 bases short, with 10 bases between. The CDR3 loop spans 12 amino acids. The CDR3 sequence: CASSAYGYGYTF. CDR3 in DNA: TGTGCCAGCAGCGCTTACGGTTATGGCTACACCTTC.

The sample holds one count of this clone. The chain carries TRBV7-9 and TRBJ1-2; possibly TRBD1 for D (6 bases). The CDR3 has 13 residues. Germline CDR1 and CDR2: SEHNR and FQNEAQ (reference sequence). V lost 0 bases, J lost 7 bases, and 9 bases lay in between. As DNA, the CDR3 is TGTGCCAGCAGCTTAGCGGGGGCTGTTGGCTACACCTTC. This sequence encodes CASSLAGAVGYTF.

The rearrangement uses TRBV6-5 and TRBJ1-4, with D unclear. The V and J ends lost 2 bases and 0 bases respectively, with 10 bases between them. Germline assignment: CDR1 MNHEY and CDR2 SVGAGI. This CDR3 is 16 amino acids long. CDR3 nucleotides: TGTGCCAGCAGTTACATATATGGAGCAACTAATGAAAAACTGTTTTTT. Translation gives CASSYIYGATNEKLFF.

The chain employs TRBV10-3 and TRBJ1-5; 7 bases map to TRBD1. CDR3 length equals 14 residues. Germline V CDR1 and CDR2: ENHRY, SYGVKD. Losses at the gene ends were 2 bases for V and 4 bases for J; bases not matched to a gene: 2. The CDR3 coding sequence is TGTGCCATCAGTGAGACGGGACAGAATCAGCCCCAGCATTTT. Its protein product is CAISETGQNQPQHF.

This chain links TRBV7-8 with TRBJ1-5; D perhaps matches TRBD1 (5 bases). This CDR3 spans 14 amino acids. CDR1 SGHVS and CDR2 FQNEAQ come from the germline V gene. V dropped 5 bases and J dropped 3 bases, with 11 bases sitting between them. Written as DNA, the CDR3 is TGTGCCAGCAGCCGAGGACATAACAATCAGCCCCAGCATTTT. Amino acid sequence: CASSRGHNNQPQHF.

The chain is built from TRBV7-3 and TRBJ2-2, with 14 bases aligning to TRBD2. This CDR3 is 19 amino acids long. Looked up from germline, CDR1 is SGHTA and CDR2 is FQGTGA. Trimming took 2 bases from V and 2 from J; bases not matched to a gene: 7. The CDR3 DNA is TGTGCCAGCAGCTTATACGGACTAGCGGGGGGCTCTAACACCGGGGAGCTGTTTTTT. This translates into CASSLYGLAGGSNTGELFF.

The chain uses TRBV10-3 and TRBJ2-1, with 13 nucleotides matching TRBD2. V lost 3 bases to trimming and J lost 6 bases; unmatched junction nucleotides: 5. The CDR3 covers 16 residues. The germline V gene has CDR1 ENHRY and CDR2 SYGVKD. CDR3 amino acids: CAISEGTSGKGNEQFF. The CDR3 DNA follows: TGTGCCATCAGTGAAGGGACTAGCGGGAAAGGCAATGAGCAGTTCTTC.

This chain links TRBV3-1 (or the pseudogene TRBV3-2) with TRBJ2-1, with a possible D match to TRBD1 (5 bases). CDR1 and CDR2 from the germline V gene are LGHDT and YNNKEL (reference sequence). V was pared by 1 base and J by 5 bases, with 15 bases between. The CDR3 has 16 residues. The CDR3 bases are TGTGCCAGCAGCCAAGTCGCCCGGACAAAGAACAATGAGCAGTTCTTC. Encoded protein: CASSQVARTKNNEQFF.

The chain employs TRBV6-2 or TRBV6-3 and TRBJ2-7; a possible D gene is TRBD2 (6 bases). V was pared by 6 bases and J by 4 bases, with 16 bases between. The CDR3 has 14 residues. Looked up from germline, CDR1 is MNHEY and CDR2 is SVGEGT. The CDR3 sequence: CASSPRRGDYEQYF. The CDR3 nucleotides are TGTGCCAGCAGCCCTAGGCGGGGTGATTACGAGCAGTACTTC.

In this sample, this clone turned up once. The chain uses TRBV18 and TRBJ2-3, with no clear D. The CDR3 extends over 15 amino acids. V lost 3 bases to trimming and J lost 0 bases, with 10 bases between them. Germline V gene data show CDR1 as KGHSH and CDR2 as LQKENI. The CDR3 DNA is TGTGCCAGCTCACCTCTCCCGGGTAGCACAGATACGCAGTATTTT. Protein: CASSPLPGSTDTQYF.

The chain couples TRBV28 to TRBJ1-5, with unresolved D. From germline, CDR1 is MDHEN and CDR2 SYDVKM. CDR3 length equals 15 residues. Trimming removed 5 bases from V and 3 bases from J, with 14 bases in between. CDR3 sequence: CASSAPGMHNQPQHF. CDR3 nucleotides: TGTGCCAGCAGTGCGCCCGGGATGCACAATCAGCCCCAGCATTTT.

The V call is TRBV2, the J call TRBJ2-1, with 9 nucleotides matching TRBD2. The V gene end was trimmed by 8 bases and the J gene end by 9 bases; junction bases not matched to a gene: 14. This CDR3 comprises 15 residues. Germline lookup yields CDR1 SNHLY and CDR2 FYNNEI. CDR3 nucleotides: TGTGCCAGCGTGGCTGCGGGAGGGCCCCTTTTTGAGCAGTTCTTC. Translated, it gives CASVAAGGPLFEQFF.

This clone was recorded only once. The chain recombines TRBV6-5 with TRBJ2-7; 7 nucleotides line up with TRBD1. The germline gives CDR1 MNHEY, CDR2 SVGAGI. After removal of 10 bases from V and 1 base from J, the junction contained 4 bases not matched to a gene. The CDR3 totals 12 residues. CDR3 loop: CAIHRGSYEQYF. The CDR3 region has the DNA TGTGCCATTCACAGGGGTTCCTACGAGCAGTACTTC.

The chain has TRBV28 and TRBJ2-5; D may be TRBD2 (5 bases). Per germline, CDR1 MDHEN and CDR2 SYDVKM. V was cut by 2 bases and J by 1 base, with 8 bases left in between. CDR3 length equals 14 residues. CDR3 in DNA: TGTGCCAGCAGTTTACCGGGGAGCCAAGAGACCCAGTACTTC. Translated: CASSLPGSQETQYF.